This T cell receptor beta chain was sequenced for a study of T cell repertoires in cytomegalovirus infection. Overall study: Indicated by public TCR beta signatures were CMV infection and matching HLA type. The study, taken as a whole, reports: Ex vivo responses were dominated by HLA-C-restricted CMV-specific TCR beta clonotypes.

TCRdb reprocessed the reads via MiXCR and lists one record per CDR3 protein. Of about 700,000 distinct CDR3 sequences listed, around a third are singletons. This clonotype has just a few counts. Its antigen is undetermined. The clonotype comes from a human donor in good health (CMV status not recorded). Some clones in this sample may be carry-over from other donors' samples. The source material was cultured PBMCs, sampled from culture after CMV antigen stimulation.

In DNA, the CDR3 is TGTGCCAGCAGCTTGCCCCTCTCGGGACAGGAGCCCTGGACTAGCGGGAGCCCTACGGAGCAGTACTTC. Its protein is CASSLPLSGQEPWTSGSPTEQYF. The chain uses TRBV7-8 and TRBJ2-7; 13 nucleotides agree with TRBD2. V dropped 3 bases and J dropped 7; count of bases not matched to a gene: 30. CDR1 SGHVS and CDR2 FQNEAQ come from the germline V gene. There are 23 residues in the CDR3. The full variable domain, completed using reference TRBV7-8 and TRBJ2-7, is GAGVSQSPRYKVAKRGQDVALRCDPISGHVSLFWYQQALGQGPEFLTYFQNEAQLDKSGLPSDRFFAERPEGSVSTLKIQRTQQEDSAVYLCASSLPLSGQEPWTSGSPTEQYFGPGTRLTVT.